The 31 T cell receptor beta chains given below trace back to one sample, sequenced in a study of early T cells in non-severe SARS-CoV-2 infection (dated by TCRdb to 2020 to 2023). The protocol used for the library was 5' RACE. TCRdb shows the sequencer as NextSeq 500. In-frame beta chains were kept once TCRdb had trimmed the public reads at Q25 with fastp and called clones with MiXCR. Rows are combined by CDR3 protein, so each entry shows the most common genes and DNA. The sample table records tens of thousands of distinct CDR3 sequences; about 11% of these occur just once. The ten biggest clones cover just under 3% of the sample. The sample here was whole blood, taken at baseline. The receptor set was obtained from an adult who was a healthcare worker with PCR-confirmed SARS-CoV-2 infection or an uninfected control (not recorded which).

This clonotype was counted once. The chain carries TRBV7-6 and TRBJ2-1; weak D call: TRBD2 (6 bases). V was cut by 5 bases and J by 4 bases, with 15 bases left in between. Germline V gene lookup returns CDR1 SGHVS and CDR2 FNYEAQ. CDR3 size: 15 residues. The CDR3 spells CASSREAGGYNEQFF. CDR3 DNA: TGTGCCAGCAGCAGGGAGGCCGGGGGTTACAATGAGCAGTTCTTC.

This clonotype was detected a few times. The chain is built from TRBV30 and TRBJ1-2; unclear D gene. Per the germline V gene, CDR1 is GTSNPN and CDR2 is SVGIG (reference sequence). This CDR3 has 14 amino acids. Trimming removed 4 bases from V and 0 bases from J, with 12 bases in between. The CDR3 sequence is CAWTKGVTNYGYTF. DNA for the CDR3: TGTGCCTGGACGAAAGGAGTGACTAACTATGGCTACACCTTC.

This chain joins TRBV10-3 and TRBJ2-7, with 11 bases identical to TRBD2. This CDR3 spans 14 amino acids. Losses at the gene ends were 11 bases for V and 2 bases for J; bases not matched to a gene: 8. Germline CDR1 and CDR2: ENHRY and SYGVKD. The CDR3 region is CAARTSGLTYEQYF. The CDR3 nucleotides read TGTGCCGCACGGACTAGCGGGTTAACCTACGAGCAGTACTTC.

The rearrangement joins TRBV20-1 to TRBJ1-1, with a tentative D call TRBD1 (5 bases). Trimming removed 3 bases from V and 11 bases from J, with 19 bases in between. Germline loops: CDR1 DFQATT, CDR2 SNEGSKA (reference sequence). This CDR3 has 13 residues. The CDR3 here is CSASRAGPGGAFF. The DNA of the CDR3 is TGCAGTGCTAGCCGGGCGGGGCCCGGAGGGGCTTTCTTT.

About this clonotype itself: At one end the junction does not follow the germline gene, possibly because of a read error. The V gene is TRBV7-7, the J gene TRBJ2-2; tentative D call: TRBD2 (6 bases). There are 14 residues in the CDR3. CDR1 and CDR2 from the germline V gene are SSHAT and FNYEAQ (reference sequence). CDR3 in DNA: TGTGCTAGCAGCTTACTTGGGGGGTCCGGGGAGCTGTTTTTT. It codes for CASSLLGGSGELFF.

This clonotype was detected many times. The rearrangement joins TRBV3-1 to TRBJ1-2, with D perhaps matching TRBD1 (6 bases). Germline V lookup: CDR1 LGHDT, CDR2 YNNKEL (reference sequence). The CDR3 length is 12 residues. Trimming left V 3 bases short and J 8 bases short, with 10 bases between. CDR3: CASSHPGEGYTF. CDR3 DNA sequence: TGTGCCAGCAGCCATCCAGGGGAAGGCTACACCTTC.

This clonotype was detected many times. DNA for the CDR3: TGTGCCACCAGCAGGAGGTTCGAGCAGTACTTC. Its translation is CATSRRFEQYF. The chain is built from TRBV28 and TRBJ2-7; tentatively, D is TRBD2 (5 bases). From germline, CDR1 is MDHEN and CDR2 SYDVKM. This CDR3 has 11 residues. Deletions cut 10 bases from V and 6 bases from J, with 13 bases between.

This clonotype showed up many times. This sequence joins TRBV18 and TRBJ1-4; no firm D call. The length of the CDR3 is 16 residues. Per germline, CDR1 KGHSH and CDR2 LQKENI. V was trimmed by 1 base and J by 2 bases, leaving 11 bases between them. This CDR3 is CASSPRSGATNEKLFF. The CDR3 DNA reads as TGTGCCAGCTCACCACGAAGCGGTGCGACTAATGAAAAACTGTTTTTT.

V is TRBV6-5 and J is TRBJ2-5; 9 nucleotides match TRBD1. CDR1 MNHEY and CDR2 SVGAGI come from the germline V gene. The CDR3 is 14 residues long. V shed 4 bases, J shed 6 bases, and the junction held 6 bases outside the gene matches. DNA for the CDR3: TGTGCCAGCAGTTCAAGACAGGGGGGTCAGACCCAGTACTTC. Its translation is CASSSRQGGQTQYF.

The chain links TRBV12-3 or TRBV12-4 to TRBJ1-5, with TRBD1 as a possible D gene (5 bases). CDR3 size: 15 residues. V lost 2 bases and J lost 0, with 8 bases in between. CDR3 protein: CASSLQGDSNQPQHF. The CDR3 nucleotides read TGTGCCAGCAGTTTACAGGGAGATAGCAATCAGCCCCAGCATTTT.

The chain uses TRBV19 and TRBJ1-2, with TRBD1 identical over 9 bases. The germline gives CDR1 LNHDA, CDR2 SQIVND (reference sequence). The CDR3 loop spans 15 amino acids. The V gene end was trimmed by 3 bases and the J gene end by 4 bases; junction bases not matched to a gene: 6. Here the CDR3 reads CASSIGGQGTYGYTF. The CDR3 coding sequence is TGTGCCAGTAGTATCGGAGGACAGGGGACCTATGGCTACACCTTC.

This clonotype was counted a few times. The chain links TRBV30 to TRBJ1-2; D unresolved. This CDR3 region has 13 residues. The ends were cut back, 8 bases at V and 0 bases at J, with 13 bases in the middle. Germline values: CDR1 GTSNPN, CDR2 SVGIG (reference sequence). Written as DNA, the CDR3 is TGTGCCGCCGCCTCTACAGCTAACTATGGCTACACCTTC. This translates into CAAASTANYGYTF. Complete variable domain (other parts from reference TRBV30 and TRBJ1-2): SQTIHQWPATLVQPVGSPLSLECTVEGTSNPNLYWYRQAAGRGLQLLFYSVGIGQISSEVPQNLSASRPQDRQFILSSKKLLLSDSGFYLCAAASTANYGYTFGSGTRLTVV.

In this sample, this clonotype turned up a few times. This chain joins TRBV5-5 and TRBJ2-1; possibly TRBD1 for D (5 bases). CDR1 is SGHKS and CDR2 is YYEKEE in the germline V gene (reference sequence). Between the trimmed V and J ends, which lost 0 bases and 8 bases, there was a span of 18 bases. The CDR3 loop spans 16 amino acids. CDR3 bases: TGTGCCAGCAGCTTGGAAGGGGTGCCCCTTTGGGATGAGCAGTTCTTC. It specifies CASSLEGVPLWDEQFF.

This clonotype has more than one count but fewer than ten. The chain joins TRBV7-2 to TRBJ1-2; D gene ambiguous. Trimming took 4 bases from V and 1 from J, leaving 22 bases between them. CDR3 length: 18 residues. The germline V gene encodes CDR1 SGHTA and CDR2 FQGNSA. DNA for the CDR3: TGTGCCAGCAGCTCCCCGGTGGAAATGATTACTGATAACTATGGCTACACCTTC. Encoded protein: CASSSPVEMITDNYGYTF.

This clonotype was found a few times. The chain has TRBV7-9 and TRBJ1-2, with D perhaps matching TRBD1 (6 bases). In germline, CDR1 is SEHNR, CDR2 FQNEAQ (reference sequence). CDR3 length: 13 amino acids. V was clipped by 8 bases and J by 7 bases, with 17 bases between them. The CDR3 bases are TGTGCCAGCTCGTCCTTAAAGGGGGGTGGCTACACCTTC. Its protein is CASSSLKGGGYTF.

This clonotype was observed a few times. This chain connects TRBV6-6 to TRBJ2-7, with unresolved D. CDR1 MNHNY and CDR2 SVGAGI come from the germline V gene (reference sequence). The CDR3 consists of 15 residues. Trimming took off 2 bases at V and 5 bases at J, with 16 bases between the two ends. The CDR3 here is CASSYPTASPNEQYF. The CDR3 coding sequence is TGTGCCAGCAGTTACCCCACCGCATCACCCAACGAGCAGTACTTC.

The chain uses TRBV5-8 and TRBJ1-1, with TRBD1 matching 8 bases. The CDR3 has 15 residues. Trimming at V came to 4 bases and at J to 2 bases, leaving 7 bases not matched to a gene. CDR1 and CDR2 (germline): SGHTS, YDEGEE. CDR3 bases: TGTGCCAGCAGCCCCGACAGGGGTGGAAACACTGAAGCTTTCTTT. This sequence encodes CASSPDRGGNTEAFF.

This clonotype has a handful of counts. The rearrangement uses TRBV7-6 and TRBJ2-3; D gene ambiguous. CDR1 SGHVS and CDR2 FNYEAQ come from the germline V gene. Deletions cut 5 bases from V and 6 bases from J, with 9 bases between. There are 12 residues in the CDR3. CDR3 in DNA: TGTGCCAGCAGCGCCAGCCCCGATACGCAGTATTTT. Translated: CASSASPDTQYF.

This clonotype has a handful of counts. The V and J genes are TRBV2 and TRBJ2-5, with 8 positions matching TRBD2. The germline V gene has CDR1 SNHLY and CDR2 FYNNEI. The CDR3 runs to 15 residues. J lost 2 bases, V lost 3 bases, and 5 bases had no gene match. This CDR3 is CASSDSAGGQETQYF. CDR3 sequence (DNA): TGTGCCAGCAGTGACTCGGCGGGGGGACAAGAGACCCAGTACTTC.

This chain joins TRBV5-1 and TRBJ1-4, with TRBD1 matching 8 bases. The CDR3 consists of 16 residues. Unmatched junction bases numbered 5, after V lost 0 bases and J lost 4 bases. The V gene's germline CDR1 is SGHRS and CDR2 YFSETQ. Written as DNA, the CDR3 is TGCGCCAGCAGCTTGGCAGGGGGCGCCGATAATGAAAAACTGTTTTTT. Translation gives CASSLAGGADNEKLFF. The complete variable domain, with remaining parts taken from reference TRBV5-1 and TRBJ1-4, reads KAGVTQTPRYLIKTRGQQVTLSCSPISGHRSVSWYQQTPGQGLQFLFEYFSETQRNKGNFPGRFSGRQFSNSRSEMNVSTLELGDSALYLCASSLAGGADNEKLFFGSGTQLSVL.

This chain uses TRBV6-5 with TRBJ2-5; 7 nucleotides align to TRBD2. J gave up 4 bases and V 4 bases, and 3 bases lay outside the gene matches. Germline CDR1 reads MNHEY; CDR2 reads SVGAGI. The CDR3 is made up of 13 amino acids. The CDR3 bases are TGTGCCAGCAGTTTCGGACTAGGAGAGACCCAGTACTTC. Protein: CASSFGLGETQYF.

The chain joins TRBV11-3 to TRBJ2-7; the D gene could be TRBD1 or TRBD2 (5 bases each). V shed 3 bases and J shed 2 bases, with 14 bases lying between them. Germline V CDR1 and CDR2: SGHNT, YENEEA. The CDR3 has 15 residues. CDR3 region: CASSLVGDGPYEQYF. DNA for the CDR3: TGTGCCAGCAGCTTGGTAGGGGACGGTCCCTACGAGCAGTACTTC.

The J gene is TRBJ2-2, the V gene TRBV7-6; 12 positions agree with TRBD1. The junction had 7 bases not matched to a gene; V was cut back by 3 bases and J by 5 bases. Germline V CDR1 and CDR2: SGHVS, FNYEAQ. This CDR3 contains 17 residues. CDR3 nucleotide sequence: TGTGCCAGCAGCTTCCCCGCGGGACAGGGGGCGACCGGGGAGCTGTTTTTT. It codes for CASSFPAGQGATGELFF.

The chain couples TRBV20-1 to TRBJ1-2, with 8 bases fitting TRBD1. J lost 8 bases, V lost 4 bases, and 6 bases had no gene match. The CDR3 runs to 12 residues. Germline CDR1 and CDR2: DFQATT and SNEGSKA (reference sequence). The chain's CDR3 is CSANPGGMGYTF. CDR3 nucleotide sequence: TGCAGTGCTAATCCAGGGGGCATGGGCTACACCTTC.

Only one count was recorded for this clonotype. The chain links TRBV10-2 to TRBJ2-5; no definite D call. The CDR3 runs 12 residues. V dropped 5 bases and J dropped 2 bases, with 6 bases sitting between them. The V gene's germline CDR1 is WSHSY and CDR2 SAAADI. The CDR3 nucleotides read TGCGCCAGCAGTTTGGTACAAGAGACCCAGTACTTC. Protein product: CASSLVQETQYF.

At least ten counts were recorded for this clonotype. This chain uses TRBV28 with TRBJ1-2, with D hard to call. Trimming left V 10 bases short and J 3 bases short, with 9 bases between. Per the germline V gene, CDR1 is MDHEN and CDR2 is SYDVKM. The CDR3 has 11 amino acids. The CDR3 reads CAIGRDYGYTF. The DNA of the CDR3 is TGTGCCATCGGACGGGACTATGGCTACACCTTC.

V and J are TRBV10-3 and TRBJ1-3, with a tentative D call TRBD1 (5 bases). The CDR3 loop spans 15 amino acids. Trimming pared 2 bases from V and 2 bases from J, leaving 10 bases between. The germline gives CDR1 ENHRY, CDR2 SYGVKD. The CDR3 protein is CAISEGQGTGNTIYF. Here the CDR3 DNA reads TGTGCCATCAGTGAGGGTCAGGGAACTGGAAACACCATATATTTT.

A few counts support this clonotype. The J gene is TRBJ1-2, the V gene TRBV10-3; 7 positions match TRBD1. CDR1 and CDR2 from the germline V gene are ENHRY and SYGVKD. The V segment lost 8 bases and the J segment 2 bases; nucleotides outside the gene matches: 5. CDR3 size: 13 residues. CDR3 in amino acids: CAIGMGQNYGYTF. CDR3 DNA sequence: TGTGCCATCGGTATGGGACAGAACTATGGCTACACCTTC.

The chain links TRBV7-8 to TRBJ1-2; 8 bases align to TRBD1. The CDR3 contains 13 residues. Germline values: CDR1 SGHVS, CDR2 FQNEAQ. V gave up 3 bases and J gave up 4 bases; unmatched junction bases: 1. As DNA, the CDR3 is TGTGCCAGCAGCTTTACAGGGGGCTATGGCTACACCTTC. This encodes CASSFTGGYGYTF.

This clonotype was observed many times. This chain links TRBV6-5 with TRBJ2-3; 9 positions agree with TRBD2. V lost 7 bases, J lost 2 bases, and 7 bases stayed unmatched. CDR1 and CDR2 from the germline V gene are MNHEY and SVGAGI. The CDR3 runs to 15 residues. The CDR3 reads CASNEAGGLTDTQYF. For the CDR3, the DNA is TGTGCCAGCAACGAAGCGGGGGGTCTCACAGATACGCAGTATTTT.

The table lists this clonotype with a few counts. The rearrangement links TRBV5-1 to TRBJ2-2; TRBD1 aligns across 7 bases. V lost 7 bases to trimming and J lost 3 bases; unmatched junction nucleotides: 6. This CDR3 has 14 residues. Per the germline V gene, CDR1 is SGHRS and CDR2 is YFSETQ. CDR3 sequence: CASVRDSYTGELFF. CDR3 coding DNA: TGCGCCAGCGTGAGGGACAGCTACACCGGGGAGCTGTTTTTT.